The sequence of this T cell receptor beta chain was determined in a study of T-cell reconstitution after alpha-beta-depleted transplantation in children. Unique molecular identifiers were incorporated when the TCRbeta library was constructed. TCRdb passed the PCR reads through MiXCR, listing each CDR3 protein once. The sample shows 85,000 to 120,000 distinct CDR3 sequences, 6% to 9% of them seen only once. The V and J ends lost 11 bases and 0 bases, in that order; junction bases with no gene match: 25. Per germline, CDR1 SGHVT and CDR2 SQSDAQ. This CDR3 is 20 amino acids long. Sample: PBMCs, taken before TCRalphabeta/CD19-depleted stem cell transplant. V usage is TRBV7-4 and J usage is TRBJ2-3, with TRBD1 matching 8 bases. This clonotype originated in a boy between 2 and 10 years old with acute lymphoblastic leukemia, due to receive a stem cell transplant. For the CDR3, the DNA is TGTGCCTCCTCCAAAGTCCGGACAGGGATGGATTCCTCAAGCACAGATACGCAGTATTTT. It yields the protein CASSKVRTGMDSSSTDTQYF. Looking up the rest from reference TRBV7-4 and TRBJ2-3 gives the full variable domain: GAGVSQSPRYKVAKRGRDVALRCDSISGHVTLYWYRQTLGQGSEVLTYSQSDAQRDKSGRPSGRFSAERPERSVSTLKIQRTEQGDSAVYLCASSKVRTGMDSSSTDTQYFGPGTRLTVL.